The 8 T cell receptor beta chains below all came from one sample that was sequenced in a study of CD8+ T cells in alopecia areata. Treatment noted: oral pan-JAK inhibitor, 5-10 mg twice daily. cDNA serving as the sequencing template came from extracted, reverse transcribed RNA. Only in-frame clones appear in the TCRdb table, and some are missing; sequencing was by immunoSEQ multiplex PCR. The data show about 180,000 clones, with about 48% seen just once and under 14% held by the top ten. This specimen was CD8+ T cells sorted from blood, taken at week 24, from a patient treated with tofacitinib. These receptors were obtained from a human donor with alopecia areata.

CDR3 sequence: CASSQPPLDSFF. The CDR3 DNA reads TGCGCCAGCAGCCAACCTCCCCTGGACTCGTTCTTC. This chain uses TRBV4-3 with TRBJ2-1; perhaps TRBD2 as D (5 bases). CDR3 size: 12 residues. V was trimmed by 2 bases and J by 15 bases, leaving 14 bases between them. Germline CDR1 is LGHNA and CDR2 is YSLEER.

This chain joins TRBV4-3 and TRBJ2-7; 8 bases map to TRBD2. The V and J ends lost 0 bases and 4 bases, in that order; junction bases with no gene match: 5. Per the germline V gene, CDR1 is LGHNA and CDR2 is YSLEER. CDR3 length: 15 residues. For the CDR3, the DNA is TGCGCCAGCAGCCAAGATACCAGCGGGGGTTACGAGCAGTACTTC. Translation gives CASSQDTSGGYEQYF.

The CDR3, as DNA: TGTGCCAGCAGCCCCAGCCTCCCTAGGGGCAGTGGCTACACCTTC. This sequence encodes CASSPSLPRGSGYTF. The chain uses TRBV9 and TRBJ1-2, with D perhaps matching TRBD1 (5 bases). Trimming took off 4 bases at V and 7 bases at J, with 20 bases between the two ends. Germline V gives CDR1 SGDLS, CDR2 YYNGEE. CDR3 size: 15 residues.

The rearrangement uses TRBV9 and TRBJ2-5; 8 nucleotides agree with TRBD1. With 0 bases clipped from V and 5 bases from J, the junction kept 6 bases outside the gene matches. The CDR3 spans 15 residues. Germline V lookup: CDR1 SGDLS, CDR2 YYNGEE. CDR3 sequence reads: CASSVEAGGAETQYF. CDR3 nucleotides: TGTGCCAGCAGCGTAGAAGCAGGGGGCGCGGAGACCCAGTACTTC. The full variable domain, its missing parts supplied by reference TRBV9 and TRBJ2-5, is DSGVTQTPKHLITATGQRVTLRCSPRSGDLSVYWYQQSLDQGLQFLIQYYNGEERAKGNILERFSAQQFPDLHSELNLSSLELGDSALYFCASSVEAGGAETQYFGPGTRLLVL.

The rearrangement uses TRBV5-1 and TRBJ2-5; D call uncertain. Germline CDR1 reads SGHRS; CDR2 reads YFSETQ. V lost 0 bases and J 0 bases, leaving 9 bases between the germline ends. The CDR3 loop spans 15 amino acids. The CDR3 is CASSLEPANQETQYF. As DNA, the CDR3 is TGCGCCAGCAGCTTGGAGCCGGCAAACCAAGAGACCCAGTACTTC. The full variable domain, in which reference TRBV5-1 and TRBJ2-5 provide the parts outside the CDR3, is KAGVTQTPRYLIKTRGQQVTLSCSPISGHRSVSWYQQTPGQGLQFLFEYFSETQRNKGNFPGRFSGRQFSNSRSEMNVSTLELGDSALYLCASSLEPANQETQYFGPGTRLLVL.

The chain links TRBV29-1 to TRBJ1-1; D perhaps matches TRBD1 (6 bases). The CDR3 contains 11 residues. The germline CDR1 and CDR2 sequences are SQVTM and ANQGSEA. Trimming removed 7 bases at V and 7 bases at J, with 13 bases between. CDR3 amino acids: CSAMKDSEAFF. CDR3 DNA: TGCAGCGCCATGAAGGACAGTGAAGCTTTCTTT.

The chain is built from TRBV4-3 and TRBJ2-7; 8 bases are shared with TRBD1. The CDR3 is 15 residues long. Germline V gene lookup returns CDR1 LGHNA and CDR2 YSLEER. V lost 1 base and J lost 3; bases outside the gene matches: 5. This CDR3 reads CASSQASDRGYEQYF. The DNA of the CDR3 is TGCGCCAGCAGCCAAGCGTCTGACAGGGGCTACGAGCAGTACTTC.

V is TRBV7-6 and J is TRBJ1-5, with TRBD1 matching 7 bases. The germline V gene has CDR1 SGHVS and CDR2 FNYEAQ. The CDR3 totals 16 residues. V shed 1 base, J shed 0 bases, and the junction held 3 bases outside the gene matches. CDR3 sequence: CASSLEEGASNQPQHF. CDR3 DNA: TGTGCCAGCAGCTTAGAGGAGGGGGCTAGCAATCAGCCCCAGCATTTT.